What follows are 22 T cell receptor beta chains derived from one specimen sequenced in a study of vaccination effects on CD4 cells after COVID-19. Using immunoSEQ multiplex PCR, the repertoire was profiled, and TCRdb retains in-frame clones only, with some absent. The sample comprises approximately 47,000 clones, roughly three quarters of which are singletons, and approximately 12% rests with the top ten. CD4+ T cell isolation took place after 10 days of culture. Antigens of these TCRs are unknown. This sample comprised CD4+ T cells from PBMCs cultured without peptide, obtained before COVID-19 vaccination. The receptors were gathered from a human donor who had a prior SARS-CoV-2 infection.

The gene calls are TRBV9 and TRBJ2-1; TRBD1 is a possible D gene (6 bases). V lost 4 bases and J 5 bases, leaving 10 bases between the germline ends. There are 13 residues in the CDR3. Germline loops: CDR1 SGDLS, CDR2 YYNGEE. The chain's CDR3 is CASSQGQHNEQFF. The CDR3 DNA follows: TGTGCCAGCAGCCAAGGACAGCACAATGAGCAGTTCTTC.

The V and J genes are TRBV7-9 and TRBJ2-1; D is possibly TRBD2 (6 bases). The CDR3 spans 15 residues. In germline, CDR1 is SEHNR, CDR2 FQNEAQ (reference sequence). The germline V and J ends were trimmed by 7 bases and 4 bases, with 17 bases remaining between them. Here the CDR3 DNA reads TGTGCCAGCATGGACAATCCGGGAGCTTACAATGAGCAGTTCTTC. This encodes CASMDNPGAYNEQFF.

The chain is built from TRBV30 and TRBJ2-5, with 9 bases that match TRBD2. Germline CDR1 GTSNPN, CDR2 SVGIG (reference sequence). Trimming cost V 0 bases and J 4 bases; bases outside gene matches: 9. The CDR3 contains 16 residues. The CDR3 DNA reads TGTGCCTGGAGTGTGGGGCTAGCGGGGTCGAGAGAGACCCAGTACTTC. Amino acid sequence: CAWSVGLAGSRETQYF.

V is TRBV4-1 and J is TRBJ2-5; 11 nucleotides align to TRBD1. The CDR3 length is 18 residues. The V segment lost 3 bases and the J segment 2 bases; nucleotides outside the gene matches: 11. Germline CDR1 is MGHRA and CDR2 is YSYEKL. The CDR3 is CASSHGQGAISGQETQYF. The DNA of the CDR3 is TGCGCCAGCAGCCATGGACAGGGGGCGATTAGCGGGCAAGAGACCCAGTACTTC.

The V and J genes are TRBV29-1 and TRBJ1-4; D gene ambiguous. Germline loops: CDR1 SQVTM, CDR2 ANQGSEA. Trimming removed 4 bases from V and 5 bases from J, with 14 bases in between. This CDR3 has 14 residues. The CDR3 sequence: CSVGSPSGNEKLFF. The CDR3 DNA reads TGCAGCGTTGGATCCCCGTCGGGAAATGAAAAACTGTTTTTT. The entire variable domain, with the rest obtained from reference TRBV29-1 and TRBJ1-4, is as follows: SAVISQKPSRDICQRGTSLTIQCQVDSQVTMMFWYRQQPGQSLTLIATANQGSEATYESGFVIDKFPISRPNLTFSTLTVSNMSPEDSSIYLCSVGSPSGNEKLFFGSGTQLSVL.

This chain links TRBV2 with TRBJ2-7; D is possibly TRBD2 (6 bases). Per the germline V gene, CDR1 is SNHLY and CDR2 is FYNNEI. The CDR3 runs to 11 residues. V shed 11 bases and J shed 5 bases, with 13 bases lying between them. CDR3 DNA sequence: TGTGCCGGGGGGACCGAGCACGAGCAGTACTTC. Encoded protein: CAGGTEHEQYF.

The V and J genes are TRBV6-5 and TRBJ1-1; a possible D gene is TRBD1 (6 bases). Trimming shortened V by 6 bases and J by 0 bases, and 11 bases separated the two germline ends. Germline-derived CDR1 and CDR2 are MNHEY and SVGAGI. The CDR3 sequence is 14 residues long. CDR3 in amino acids: CASSRTVMNTEAFF. The CDR3 DNA follows: TGTGCCAGCAGCCGGACAGTAATGAACACTGAAGCTTTCTTT.

This clone showed up just once. The chain carries TRBV18 and TRBJ2-7; TRBD2 matches 13 bases. The CDR3 loop spans 22 amino acids. Per germline, CDR1 KGHSH and CDR2 LQKENI. V lost 3 bases and J lost 6; bases outside the gene matches: 26. This CDR3 is CASSPLPVPGLRTSGGSFEQYF. CDR3 nucleotides: TGTGCCAGCTCACCCTTGCCCGTACCGGGACTCCGGACTAGCGGGGGTAGTTTCGAGCAGTACTTC.

The chain has TRBV4-1 and TRBJ2-3; D is undetermined. The CDR3 length is 17 residues. Germline V CDR1 and CDR2: MGHRA, YSYEKL. V was pared by 2 bases and J by 2 bases, with 17 bases between. Here the CDR3 reads CASSQSRQSALTDTQYF. CDR3 coding DNA: TGCGCCAGCAGCCAATCCCGGCAGTCGGCCCTCACAGATACGCAGTATTTT.

This clone was observed a few times. The rearrangement uses TRBV11-1 and TRBJ2-2, with 7 bases lining up with TRBD1. CDR1 is SGHAT, CDR2 FQDESV, per germline (reference sequence). The length of the CDR3 is 16 residues. V lost 4 bases to trimming and J lost 3 bases; unmatched junction nucleotides: 8. The CDR3 sequence is CASSSQDRVHTGELFF. CDR3 nucleotide sequence: TGTGCCAGCAGCTCCCAAGACAGGGTGCACACCGGGGAGCTGTTTTTT.

V gene TRBV6-6 combines with J gene TRBJ1-5, with D hard to call. This CDR3 is 16 amino acids long. Germline CDR1 MNHNY, CDR2 SVGAGI (reference sequence). Trimming removed 4 bases at V and 3 bases at J, with 16 bases between. The CDR3 DNA reads as TGTGCCAGCAGTTCCCAAACCACTAGAGACAATCAGCCCCAGCATTTT. This encodes CASSSQTTRDNQPQHF.

This clone turned up a few times. This chain connects TRBV18 to TRBJ2-7; 9 nucleotides line up with TRBD2. The germline V gene encodes CDR1 KGHSH and CDR2 LQKENI. V shed 0 bases, J shed 3 bases, and the junction held 6 bases outside the gene matches. The length of the CDR3 is 16 residues. In nucleotides, the CDR3 is TGTGCCAGCTCACCACCGCTGGTAGCGGGGGACTACGAGCAGTACTTC. Translation: CASSPPLVAGDYEQYF.

The chain joins TRBV3-1 (or the pseudogene TRBV3-2) to TRBJ1-2, with 8 bases that match TRBD1. J was trimmed by 7 bases and V by 4 bases; bases with no gene match: 8. Germline loops: CDR1 LGHDT, CDR2 YNNKEL (reference sequence). CDR3 length equals 14 residues. The CDR3 protein is CASSLGQGAAGYTF. As DNA, the CDR3 is TGTGCCAGCAGCCTGGGTCAGGGGGCGGCTGGCTACACCTTC.

The chain joins TRBV7-3 to TRBJ2-1, with D possibly matching TRBD1 (5 bases). The germline gives CDR1 SGHTA, CDR2 FQGTGA. Trimming removed 2 bases at V and 0 bases at J, with 8 bases between. This CDR3 spans 15 amino acids. The CDR3 bases are TGTGCCAGCAGCTTATTTAGGGGCTCCTACAATGAGCAGTTCTTC. This gives the protein CASSLFRGSYNEQFF. The complete variable domain, with remaining parts taken from reference TRBV7-3 and TRBJ2-1, reads GAGVSQTPSNKVTEKGKYVELRCDPISGHTALYWYRQSLGQGPEFLIYFQGTGAADDSGLPNDRFFAVRPEGSVSTLKIQRTERGDSAVYLCASSLFRGSYNEQFFGPGTRLTVL.

The rearrangement uses TRBV6-5 and TRBJ2-2; D is undetermined. The CDR3 extends over 15 amino acids. V lost 5 bases to trimming and J lost 4 bases, with 14 bases between them. Germline-derived CDR1 and CDR2 are MNHEY and SVGAGI. CDR3 sequence: CASSPPGYSTGELFF. The CDR3 DNA sequence: TGTGCCAGCAGTCCGCCCGGTTATAGCACCGGGGAGCTGTTTTTT.

The CDR3 coding sequence is TGTGCCAGCTCACTGGGGGACGCCCCAAACAATGAGCAGTTCTTC. Translated, it gives CASSLGDAPNNEQFF. The chain is built from TRBV18 and TRBJ2-1; D could derive from TRBD1 or TRBD2 (5 bases each). Germline V CDR1 and CDR2: KGHSH, LQKENI. CDR3 length: 15 amino acids. V lost 4 bases and J 5 bases, leaving 15 bases between the germline ends.

The chain joins TRBV4-1 to TRBJ2-2; 11 bases map to TRBD2. Germline-derived CDR1 and CDR2 are MGHRA and YSYEKL. V was pared by 3 bases and J by 6 bases, with 18 bases of the junction left unmatched. CDR3 length: 20 residues. As DNA, the CDR3 is TGCGCCAGCAGCCACCCTAGCTTGCGTCGGACTAGCGGGCGGGCCGGGGAGCTGTTTTTT. It translates to CASSHPSLRRTSGRAGELFF.

This chain uses TRBV27 with TRBJ2-7; D unresolved. The CDR3 runs to 13 residues. V was shortened by 0 bases and J by 3 bases, with 6 bases between the two germline ends. Germline CDR1 MNHEY, CDR2 SMNVEV (reference sequence). The CDR3 bases are TGTGCCAGCAGTTTATCTTTCCGCTACGAGCAGTACTTC. Protein sequence: CASSLSFRYEQYF.

This clone has just a few counts. The chain combines TRBV5-6 with TRBJ2-6; 7 nucleotides agree with TRBD1. The V and J ends lost 4 bases and 0 bases, in that order; junction bases with no gene match: 10. Germline assignment: CDR1 SGHDT and CDR2 YYEEEE. CDR3 length equals 18 residues. CDR3 sequence reads: CASSTGVFVPSGANVLTF. The CDR3 bases are TGTGCCAGCAGCACAGGGGTTTTCGTCCCCTCTGGGGCCAACGTCCTGACTTTC.

The chain uses TRBV30 and TRBJ1-1; TRBD1 agrees at 11 bases. Germline CDR1 GTSNPN, CDR2 SVGIG (reference sequence). V was pared by 5 bases and J by 5 bases, with 1 base of the junction left unmatched. The CDR3 is made up of 12 amino acids. CDR3 sequence reads: CAWGTGGTEAFF. CDR3 nucleotide sequence: TGTGCCTGGGGGACAGGGGGGACTGAAGCTTTCTTT.

This clone has only a few counts. The chain has TRBV2 and TRBJ2-1; 7 bases agree with TRBD2. Germline loops: CDR1 SNHLY, CDR2 FYNNEI. Trimming at V came to 5 bases and at J to 4 bases, leaving 5 bases not matched to a gene. The CDR3 contains 14 residues. The DNA for the CDR3 is TGTGCCAGCAGTATCCGGGACTATTACAATGAGCAGTTCTTC. Translated: CASSIRDYYNEQFF.

The rearrangement uses TRBV5-1 and TRBJ2-3; no reliable D call. CDR1 and CDR2 from the germline V gene are SGHRS and YFSETQ. V was cut by 4 bases and J by 0 bases, with 9 bases left in between. The CDR3 spans 14 residues. The CDR3 DNA follows: TGCGCCAGCAGCGTGAGCGATAGCACAGATACGCAGTATTTT. It translates to CASSVSDSTDTQYF.